These 11 T cell receptor beta chains came from one sample sequenced in a study of shared clonotypes between healthy human individuals. The method was immunoSEQ multiplex PCR; TCRdb's version includes in-frame clones alone and lacks a portion of them. Here the sample spans about 2.3 million clones, 85% to 95% being singletons. Sequencing input: naive CD4+ T cells from PBMCs. Subset meaning: CD45RA+ positively selected. These receptors all stem from a man aged 18 to 30 in good health. Some clones in this sample may be carry-over from other donors' samples.

The chain joins TRBV7-9 to TRBJ2-7; no reliable D call. The V gene's germline CDR1 is SEHNR and CDR2 FQNEAQ (reference sequence). The CDR3 consists of 12 residues. Trimming took 2 bases from V and 2 from J, leaving 4 bases between them. The CDR3 reads CASSLYPYEQYF. Written as DNA, the CDR3 is TGTGCCAGCAGCTTATACCCCTACGAGCAGTACTTC. The full variable domain, its missing parts supplied by reference TRBV7-9 and TRBJ2-7, is DTGVSQNPRHKITKRGQNVTFRCDPISEHNRLYWYRQTLGQGPEFLTYFQNEAQLEKSRLLSDRFSAERPKGSFSTLEIQRTEQGDSAMYLCASSLYPYEQYFGPGTRLTVT.

The chain uses TRBV11-3 and TRBJ1-1, with TRBD1 as a possible D gene (5 bases). The CDR3 loop spans 13 amino acids. Germline V CDR1 and CDR2: SGHNT, YENEEA. The V end lost 0 bases, the J end lost 6 bases, and 8 bases lay between the germline ends. In DNA form, the CDR3 reads TGTGCCAGCAGCTTAGAGCCAGGGTCTGAAGCTTTCTTT. It specifies CASSLEPGSEAFF.

This clone was recorded only once. The rearrangement joins TRBV7-2 to TRBJ1-5; D gene uncertain. V dropped 5 bases and J dropped 2 bases, with 19 bases sitting between them. The CDR3 totals 17 residues. Germline CDR1 and CDR2: SGHTA and FQGNSA. CDR3: CASSGGPVDFGNQPQHF. CDR3 nucleotide sequence: TGTGCCAGCAGCGGCGGTCCGGTGGACTTTGGCAATCAGCCCCAGCATTTT.

This chain joins TRBV6-5 and TRBJ1-5; unclear D gene. The CDR3 runs to 11 residues. The germline gives CDR1 MNHEY, CDR2 SVGAGI. V shed 6 bases and J shed 8 bases, with 8 bases lying between them. CDR3 loop: CASRPAEPQHF. The CDR3 DNA follows: TGTGCCAGCAGGCCCGCGGAGCCCCAGCATTTT.

The J gene is TRBJ2-5, the V gene TRBV2, with TRBD1 matching over 11 bases. The CDR3 sequence is 14 residues long. With V trimmed by 5 bases and J by 4 bases, 3 bases remained unmatched. The germline V gene encodes CDR1 SNHLY and CDR2 FYNNEI. The CDR3 coding sequence is TGTGCCAGCAGTACCGGACAGGGGGCAGAGACCCAGTACTTC. Its translation is CASSTGQGAETQYF.

This clone appeared once. The sample contains more than one DNA sequence encoding this CDR3. This sequence joins TRBV2 and TRBJ2-3; a weak D match, TRBD1 (6 bases). The germline gives CDR1 SNHLY, CDR2 FYNNEI. Trimming stripped 5 bases from V and 0 bases from J, with 9 bases between. This CDR3 is built from 14 residues. The CDR3 DNA reads TGTGCCAGCAGTCCGGACAGAAGCACAGATACGCAGTATTTT. Its translation is CASSPDRSTDTQYF.

This clone was counted a single time. CDR3 coding DNA: TGCGCCAGCAGTGGGAGGCAGCCTCCCTCCTACGAGCAGTACTTC. It encodes CASSGRQPPSYEQYF. The V and J genes are TRBV5-1 and TRBJ2-7; a weak D match, TRBD2 (6 bases). V was trimmed by 5 bases and J by 0 bases, leaving 15 bases between them. The CDR3 is 15 amino acids. The germline CDR1 and CDR2 sequences are SGHRS and YFSETQ.

The CDR3: CASSPTRDRSYEQYF. The CDR3 nucleotides are TGTGCCAGCAGTCCAACCCGGGACAGGTCCTACGAGCAGTACTTC. The chain uses TRBV7-2 and TRBJ2-7, with 8 nucleotides matching TRBD1. In germline, CDR1 is SGHTA, CDR2 FQGNSA. V dropped 6 bases and J dropped 1; count of bases not matched to a gene: 8. This CDR3 contains 15 residues. The full variable domain, in which reference TRBV7-2 and TRBJ2-7 provide the parts outside the CDR3, is GAGVSQSPSNKVTEKGKDVELRCDPISGHTALYWYRQSLGQGLEFLIYFQGNSAPDKSGLPSDRFSAERTGGSVSTLTIQRTQQEDSAVYLCASSPTRDRSYEQYFGPGTRLTVT.

The chain recombines TRBV27 with TRBJ2-3, with D possibly being TRBD1 or TRBD2 (5 bases each). Trimming stripped 2 bases from V and 3 bases from J, with 15 bases between. Per germline, CDR1 MNHEY and CDR2 SMNVEV (reference sequence). This CDR3 contains 16 residues. For the CDR3, the DNA is TGTGCCAGCAGTTTAGGCACGGGGCCCCGGACAGATACGCAGTATTTT. Translation: CASSLGTGPRTDTQYF.

The rearrangement links TRBV5-1 to TRBJ1-4; D might be TRBD1 (6 bases). The CDR3 length is 14 residues. V was clipped by 4 bases and J by 0 bases, with 7 bases between them. Germline assignment: CDR1 SGHRS and CDR2 YFSETQ. The CDR3 DNA sequence: TGCGCCAGCAGCCGGACAGCAACTAATGAAAAACTGTTTTTT. Translation: CASSRTATNEKLFF.

The chain has TRBV25-1 and TRBJ2-4; 7 nucleotides agree with TRBD1. V shed 2 bases, J shed 9 bases, and the junction held 4 bases outside the gene matches. CDR1 and CDR2 (germline): MGHDK, SYGVNS. The CDR3 is made up of 13 amino acids. The CDR3 DNA is TGTGCCAGCAGTGAAGTTTACAGGGGCATTCAGTACTTC. Amino acid sequence: CASSEVYRGIQYF.